The entry below gives a single TCR beta chain sequence along with its context. Its antigen remains unidentified. Nothing much larger sits one base from this clone, and base qualities are not available. The data derive from a study of shared clonotypes between healthy human individuals (dated by TCRdb to about 2020). A note on the overall study: The cohort comprised two women and a few men aged 18 to 49 years. Per donor, three plates each were used for CD4 naive and CD4 memory, two for CD8 naive, and one for CD8 memory. The study deeply sequenced blood TCR repertoires of about 5 healthy adults to estimate repertoire size and the extent of clonotype sharing between individuals. Libraries were prepared and TCR repertoires were sequenced by different laboratories using diverse techniques, in order to increase sequencing depth and limit assay-specific biases. Leukapheresis yielded between about 0.8 and 9.5 billion PBMCs per donor.

The donors were healthy, HIV-negative adults with no recently reported acute infections or vaccinations. Every donor was a Caucasian adult residing in Nashville, Tennessee, USA. CD4+ T cells were enriched by magnetic negative selection; naive cells were then positively selected on CD45RA, and the negative fraction formed the memory subset. Blood was collected by leukapheresis, and PBMCs were isolated by Ficoll-Histopaque density gradient centrifugation and then cryopreserved in liquid nitrogen vapor phase. Analytical flow cytometry was used to check the purity and quantity of each magnetically sorted T cell population. Each sorted fraction had its genomic DNA isolated and then quantified by UV absorbance on a Nanodrop 2000c. Using the deep immunoSEQ assay, TCR CDR3 regions were amplified from genomic DNA by multiplex PCR. Extracted genomic DNA from each cell subset was distributed evenly across all wells of several immunoSEQ 96-well plates, and each plate was treated as a replicate. For sorted subsets, each replicate PCR was loaded with roughly 0.2 ug genomic DNA, equivalent to 30,000 to 35,000 T cell genomes. Purified libraries were quantified with a Qubit 3.0 fluorometer, sized on a Bioanalyzer 2100, and re-quantified with the KAPA Library Quantification kit. A separate single-read 150-cycle Illumina NextSeq 550 flow cell was used to sequence each immunoSEQ 96-well plate. The paper's processing steps were these. The immunoSEQ output contained only junctional sequences without quality scores, so filtering could not match that applied to full-length reads. Sequences were annotated with PyIR, a Python wrapper for IgBLAST v1.9, using IMGT germline references to assign V/J genes and CDR3. Any read was removed if the V/J assignment was weak (E-value above 1e-6), the CDR3 was missing, or the read contained stop codons, out-of-frame junctions, or ambiguous translated residues. V3J clonotypes were defined as sequences sharing the same inferred V gene, J gene, and CDR3 amino acid sequence. To compute the percentage overlap between repertoires, the number of shared unique clonotypes was divided by the size of the smaller repertoire. Richness of each repertoire was evaluated using RTK rarefaction, the Chao1 estimator, and Recon v2.1 estimates of unobserved clonotypes. For all TCRbeta clonotypes obtained by the gDNA method from a few donors, generation probabilities were computed with OLGA. TCRdb took over this immuneACCESS table, retaining in-frame rearrangements with V and J assigned. Such tables are incomplete; in checked studies, under half of the missing clones stem from an unresolved V gene, and the remainder is unexplained. That table supplies the V and J calls and clone size; D and trimming were determined from the DNA. This sample holds 650,000 to 800,000 clones; approximately 77% were observed only once. 1.8% of the sample rests with the top ten.

Here is what the overall study found, with its caveats: Naive subsets generally had larger estimated clonotype richness than memory subsets. Approximately 5% of naive CD4, 3.5% of naive CD8, about 2.4% of memory CD4, and roughly 0.4% of memory CD8 clonotypes were shared across several donors. Compared with non-shared clonotypes, clonotypes shared by all four sorted-subset donors had higher generation probabilities. The small number of donors limited the genetic and exposure-history diversity represented. Incomplete sequencing was indicated by rarefaction of sorted-subset datasets, despite the large sequencing depth. Only blood was sampled, and tissue TCR repertoires likely differ from those in blood. Based on pairwise subsampling, the degree of clonotype sharing among donors was expected to be affected by sequencing depth.

The sequenced sample was memory CD4+ T cells sorted from blood. The cell subset or site label corresponds to: CD45RA-negative fraction. The receptor's source is a woman aged 30 to 39 in good health.

The CDR3 corresponds to CASSGRGVSNTEAFF. DNA sequence: TGCGCCAGCAGTGGTAGGGGGGTTAGCAACACTGAAGCTTTCTTT. The chain joins TRBV5-1 to TRBJ1-1; TRBD1 could be the D gene, as 6 bases match. In the germline V gene, CDR1 corresponds to SGHRS and CDR2 to YFSETQ. Inclusive of the bounding cysteine and phenylalanine, the CDR3 is 15 residues long. Only the CDR3 part of the read is kept: 45 bases, read in frame from the first base. V sheds 5 bases and J sheds 2 bases, leaving 16 bases between their ends.